The 30 T cell receptor beta chains below were found in one sample sequenced in a study of blood T cell repertoires in COVID-19. Sequencing used immunoSEQ multiplex PCR; TCRdb keeps in-frame clones, though not all of them. Of about 24,000 clones detected, around 89% appear once; the ten largest clones hold about 8.8%. The sequenced sample was peripheral blood. The source of these receptors is a man in his sixties or seventies with acute or convalescent COVID-19.

This chain uses TRBV5-5 with TRBJ1-2, with D tentatively TRBD1 (6 bases). The CDR3 contains 15 residues. Germline CDR1 is SGHKS and CDR2 is YYEKEE (reference sequence). Trimming pared 6 bases from V and 7 bases from J, leaving 22 bases between. DNA for the CDR3: TGTGCCAGCATCCTCACACATCAGGGGCAGGGTGGCTACACCTTC. It encodes CASILTHQGQGGYTF.

The chain uses TRBV16 and TRBJ1-3; D is unclear. Between the trimmed V and J ends, which lost 2 bases and 2 bases, there was a span of 13 bases. The germline gives CDR1 KGHSY, CDR2 FQNENV. The CDR3 spans 16 residues. This CDR3 is CASSQILQLPGNTIYF. The CDR3, as DNA: TGTGCCAGCAGCCAAATTTTACAGCTTCCTGGAAACACCATATATTTT.

J is TRBJ2-3 and V is TRBV7-9, with 8 bases fitting TRBD1. V dropped 5 bases and J dropped 4; count of bases not matched to a gene: 5. Germline CDR1 is SEHNR and CDR2 is FQNEAQ (reference sequence). The CDR3 spans 14 residues. The CDR3 bases are TGTGCCAGCAGCCTTGCGGACAGGGCAGATACGCAGTATTTT. Translating gives CASSLADRADTQYF.

This clone has a handful of counts. Other DNA sequences in the same sample also yield this CDR3. CDR3 in DNA: TGTGCCAGCTCTCAGGGGGCCAAAAACATTCAGTACTTC. Its translation is CASSQGAKNIQYF. The chain joins TRBV18 to TRBJ2-4, with a possible D match to TRBD1 (6 bases). Looked up from germline, CDR1 is KGHSH and CDR2 is LQKENI. The CDR3 is made up of 13 amino acids. V was clipped by 6 bases and J by 1 base, with 7 bases between them.

This chain joins TRBV18 and TRBJ1-3; TRBD1 is a possible D gene (6 bases). V was pared by 5 bases and J by 4 bases, with 12 bases between. The germline V gene encodes CDR1 KGHSH and CDR2 LQKENI. The CDR3 covers 14 residues. The CDR3 protein is CASSSRGAGNTIYF. CDR3 coding DNA: TGTGCCAGCTCAAGCAGGGGAGCCGGAAACACCATATATTTT. The whole variable domain, remainder taken from reference TRBV18 and TRBJ1-3, is NAGVMQNPRHLVRRRGQEARLRCSPMKGHSHVYWYRQLPEEGLKFMVYLQKENIIDESGMPKERFSAEFPKEGPSILRIQQVVRGDSAAYFCASSSRGAGNTIYFGEGSWLTVV.

This chain links TRBV19 with TRBJ1-5, with unresolved D. The CDR3 has 13 amino acids. CDR1 LNHDA and CDR2 SQIVND come from the germline V gene (reference sequence). Trimming removed 4 bases at V and 4 bases at J, with 8 bases between. The chain's CDR3 is CASSNSGNQPQHF. CDR3 nucleotide sequence: TGTGCCAGTAGTAATTCGGGGAATCAGCCCCAGCATTTT. Together with reference TRBV19 and TRBJ1-5, the CDR3 gives the full variable domain: DGGITQSPKYLFRKEGQNVTLSCEQNLNHDAMYWYRQDPGQGLRLIYYSQIVNDFQKGDIAEGYSVSREKKESFPLTVTSAQKNPTAFYLCASSNSGNQPQHFGDGTRLSIL.

The chain is built from TRBV18 and TRBJ1-5; 9 bases match TRBD1. The germline V gene has CDR1 KGHSH and CDR2 LQKENI. The CDR3 contains 15 residues. V trimming: 2 bases; J trimming: 6 bases; junction bases outside the gene matches: 5. In DNA form, the CDR3 reads TGTGCCAGCTCACCAGGGACAGGGAATATTCAGCCCCAGCATTTT. Its translation is CASSPGTGNIQPQHF.

This clone was observed a handful of times. V and J are TRBV28 and TRBJ1-5, with unresolved D. Germline V gives CDR1 MDHEN, CDR2 SYDVKM. V dropped 6 bases and J dropped 0 bases, with 9 bases sitting between them. The CDR3 sequence is 14 residues long. The CDR3 spells CASRLTLSNQPQHF. DNA for the CDR3: TGTGCCAGCAGACTGACACTTAGCAATCAGCCCCAGCATTTT. The complete variable domain, with remaining parts taken from reference TRBV28 and TRBJ1-5, reads DVKVTQSSRYLVKRTGEKVFLECVQDMDHENMFWYRQDPGLGLRLIYFSYDVKMKEKGDIPEGYSVSREKKERFSLILESASTNQTSMYLCASRLTLSNQPQHFGDGTRLSIL.

V usage is TRBV9 and J usage is TRBJ2-1; perhaps TRBD2 as D (6 bases). CDR3 length equals 14 residues. Trimming cost V 1 base and J 7 bases, with 12 bases left between them. Looked up from germline, CDR1 is SGDLS and CDR2 is YYNGEE. The CDR3 sequence is CASSVSPGGNEQFF. In DNA form, the CDR3 reads TGTGCCAGCAGCGTAAGTCCCGGGGGTAATGAGCAGTTCTTC.

The chain joins TRBV7-8 to TRBJ2-5; 7 nucleotides agree with TRBD1. The junction had 7 bases not matched to a gene; V was cut back by 7 bases and J by 2 bases. The germline V gene has CDR1 SGHVS and CDR2 FQNEAQ. The CDR3 extends over 14 amino acids. The CDR3 DNA follows: TGTGCCAGCATCCTGACAGGGCAGCAAGAGACCCAGTACTTC. It is translated as CASILTGQQETQYF.

CDR3 coding DNA: TGTGCCAGCAGCCCAGTGACAGGCTCAATCTACGAGCAGTACTTC. Translation: CASSPVTGSIYEQYF. The chain carries TRBV3-1 (or the pseudogene TRBV3-2) and TRBJ2-7, with a tentative D call TRBD1 (6 bases). Trimming took off 4 bases at V and 3 bases at J, with 16 bases between the two ends. CDR3 length: 15 residues. CDR1 is LGHDT and CDR2 is YNNKEL in the germline V gene (reference sequence).

This clone was seen once. This sequence joins TRBV18 and TRBJ1-5, with a weak D call TRBD1 (6 bases). The length of the CDR3 is 14 residues. The germline V gene has CDR1 KGHSH and CDR2 LQKENI. Trimming shortened V by 3 bases and J by 7 bases, and 13 bases separated the two germline ends. Written as DNA, the CDR3 is TGTGCCAGCTCACCTCCACCCCAGGGGCAGCCCCAGCATTTT. Protein: CASSPPPQGQPQHF.

The rearrangement joins TRBV5-1 to TRBJ2-1, with D unclear. Per germline, CDR1 SGHRS and CDR2 YFSETQ. V lost 2 bases and J 0 bases, leaving 9 bases between the germline ends. This CDR3 comprises 15 residues. The CDR3 reads CASSFRPGSYNEQFF. The CDR3 nucleotides are TGCGCCAGCAGCTTTCGGCCAGGCTCCTACAATGAGCAGTTCTTC.

The V and J genes are TRBV29-1 and TRBJ1-1; 7 nucleotides agree with TRBD1. The germline V gene has CDR1 SQVTM and CDR2 ANQGSEA. The CDR3 runs 13 residues. V was pared by 4 bases and J by 2 bases, with 4 bases of the junction left unmatched. The CDR3 sequence: CSVAAGGNTEAFF. In DNA form, the CDR3 reads TGCAGCGTTGCCGCAGGGGGAAACACTGAAGCTTTCTTT.

V is TRBV29-1 and J is TRBJ1-1; D gene ambiguous. In germline, CDR1 is SQVTM, CDR2 ANQGSEA. V shed 4 bases and J shed 2 bases, with 14 bases lying between them. The CDR3 is 14 residues long. In DNA, the CDR3 is TGCAGCGTTGGGATGCGGCGGACTAACACTGAAGCTTTCTTT. Translation: CSVGMRRTNTEAFF.

The chain is built from TRBV5-1 and TRBJ2-1; 10 bases are a match to TRBD2. J was trimmed by 6 bases and V by 4 bases; bases with no gene match: 7. Germline values: CDR1 SGHRS, CDR2 YFSETQ. The CDR3 length is 15 residues. The CDR3 is CASSETLAGVNEQFF. The DNA for the CDR3 is TGCGCCAGCAGCGAGACTCTAGCGGGAGTCAATGAGCAGTTCTTC.

The chain employs TRBV15 and TRBJ2-7; D ambiguous. CDR3 length: 13 amino acids. V gave up 6 bases and J gave up 0 bases, with 9 bases separating them. The germline CDR1 and CDR2 sequences are LNHNV and YYDKDF (reference sequence). In nucleotides, the CDR3 is TGTGCCACCAGGGTTAGCCCCTCCTACGAGCAGTACTTC. This translates into CATRVSPSYEQYF.

This chain links TRBV7-8 with TRBJ2-2; 16 bases are shared with TRBD2. The CDR3 extends over 18 amino acids. V dropped 11 bases and J dropped 2; count of bases not matched to a gene: 11. The germline V gene encodes CDR1 SGHVS and CDR2 FQNEAQ. The CDR3 sequence: CAFVGTSGRARNTGELFF. The CDR3 nucleotides read TGTGCCTTTGTCGGGACTAGCGGGAGGGCCCGAAACACCGGGGAGCTGTTTTTT. Drawing the rest from reference TRBV7-8 and TRBJ2-2, the complete variable domain is GAGVSQSPRYKVAKRGQDVALRCDPISGHVSLFWYQQALGQGPEFLTYFQNEAQLDKSGLPSDRFFAERPEGSVSTLKIQRTQQEDSAVYLCAFVGTSGRARNTGELFFGEGSRLTVL.

V is TRBV6-6 and J is TRBJ2-5; D remains unclear. Germline V gives CDR1 MNHNY, CDR2 SVGAGI (reference sequence). The length of the CDR3 is 12 residues. V dropped 6 bases and J dropped 4 bases, with 9 bases sitting between them. The CDR3 reads CASSRKAETQYF. The CDR3 nucleotides are TGTGCCAGCAGCCGAAAAGCAGAGACCCAGTACTTC.

The rearrangement joins TRBV19 to TRBJ1-6, with TRBD1 as a possible D gene (6 bases). The V gene lost 5 bases and the J gene lost 6 bases, with 17 bases spanning the gap. CDR1 and CDR2 from the germline V gene are LNHDA and SQIVND (reference sequence). CDR3 size: 16 residues. CDR3 DNA sequence: TGTGCCAGTAGTTCTACAGGGCCCCGTGGTAATTCACCCCTCCACTTT. Its translation is CASSSTGPRGNSPLHF.

V gene TRBV7-9 combines with J gene TRBJ2-7, with TRBD1 identical over 12 bases. Trimming cost V 5 bases and J 5 bases; bases outside gene matches: 7. This CDR3 has 15 amino acids. Germline V gene data show CDR1 as SEHNR and CDR2 as FQNEAQ (reference sequence). The CDR3 DNA reads TGTGCCAGCAGCCCGACCGGGACAGGGGGCGACGAGCAGTACTTC. It translates to CASSPTGTGGDEQYF.

V and J are TRBV4-1 and TRBJ2-1; TRBD2 matches at 11 bases. This CDR3 comprises 18 residues. V dropped 4 bases and J dropped 3; count of bases not matched to a gene: 11. Germline CDR1 MGHRA, CDR2 YSYEKL. The CDR3 is CASSLSMTSGTLYNEQFF. Here the CDR3 DNA reads TGCGCCAGCAGCCTTTCTATGACTAGCGGGACCCTCTACAATGAGCAGTTCTTC.

The chain carries TRBV7-2 and TRBJ2-3; no clear D gene. Germline V gene data show CDR1 as SGHTA and CDR2 as FQGNSA. V dropped 4 bases and J dropped 6 bases, with 17 bases sitting between them. The CDR3 spans 15 residues. Here the CDR3 reads CASSSYSPGADTQYF. As DNA, the CDR3 is TGTGCCAGCAGCTCATACTCCCCTGGTGCGGATACGCAGTATTTT.

V gene TRBV7-2 combines with J gene TRBJ2-6; perhaps TRBD1 as D (6 bases). The CDR3 length is 18 residues. V was shortened by 5 bases and J by 1 base, with 18 bases between the two germline ends. Germline CDR1 is SGHTA and CDR2 is FQGNSA. The DNA for the CDR3 is TGTGCCAGCAGCCCATTGCAGGGGTTGGGGTCTGGGGCCAACGTCCTGACTTTC. This gives the protein CASSPLQGLGSGANVLTF.

V usage is TRBV5-3 and J usage is TRBJ2-5, with TRBD2 matching 10 bases. TRBV5-3 is annotated as an ORF whose role is uncertain. This CDR3 spans 17 amino acids. V lost 4 bases to trimming and J lost 3 bases; unmatched junction nucleotides: 12. CDR3 amino acids: CARSPGLAQRQEETQYF. Written as DNA, the CDR3 is TGTGCCAGAAGCCCGGGACTAGCGCAAAGACAAGAAGAGACCCAGTACTTC.

For the CDR3, the DNA is TGTGCCACCGGGACTATGGGGAATGAGCAGTTCTTC. Residues: CATGTMGNEQFF. The chain combines TRBV15 with TRBJ2-1; 7 bases are shared with TRBD2. The CDR3 totals 12 residues. Germline trimming cut 8 bases from V and 7 bases from J; bases unmatched to any gene: 5. Germline values: CDR1 LNHNV, CDR2 YYDKDF (reference sequence).

This clone was recorded a few times. The chain has TRBV11-2 and TRBJ2-5; a weak D match, TRBD2 (5 bases). Germline values: CDR1 SGHAT, CDR2 FQNNGV. The CDR3 totals 14 residues. Trimming removed 5 bases from V and 2 bases from J, with 12 bases in between. The chain's CDR3 is CASSRNRGQETQYF. The CDR3 nucleotides read TGTGCCAGCAGCCGAAACCGGGGTCAAGAGACCCAGTACTTC.

This clone was recorded only once. CDR3 loop: CASSPQTGGLSGNTIYF. In DNA, the CDR3 is TGCGCCAGCAGCCCACAGACAGGGGGCCTCTCTGGAAACACCATATATTTT. The genes are TRBV5-1 and TRBJ1-3; 10 positions match TRBD1. V gave up 4 bases and J gave up 0 bases; unmatched junction bases: 7. This CDR3 spans 17 amino acids. CDR1 and CDR2 (germline): SGHRS, YFSETQ. The whole variable domain, filled in from reference TRBV5-1 and TRBJ1-3, reads KAGVTQTPRYLIKTRGQQVTLSCSPISGHRSVSWYQQTPGQGLQFLFEYFSETQRNKGNFPGRFSGRQFSNSRSEMNVSTLELGDSALYLCASSPQTGGLSGNTIYFGEGSWLTVV.

The chain carries TRBV5-1 and TRBJ2-1; TRBD1 matches at 7 bases. The CDR3 loop spans 16 amino acids. Germline V gives CDR1 SGHRS, CDR2 YFSETQ. The V and J ends lost 1 base and 3 bases, in that order; junction bases with no gene match: 7. CDR3 sequence (DNA): TGCGCCAGCAGCTTGTCCCGGGACAGCCTCTACAATGAGCAGTTCTTC. Its protein product is CASSLSRDSLYNEQFF.

The genes are TRBV6-2 or TRBV6-3 and TRBJ1-1; D is unresolved. The germline V gene encodes CDR1 MNHEY and CDR2 SVGEGT. Deletions cut 0 bases from V and 1 base from J, with 12 bases between. The CDR3 loop spans 16 amino acids. The CDR3 bases are TGTGCCAGCAGTTACTCCATAGCAGCAAAGAACACTGAAGCTTTCTTT. Protein: CASSYSIAAKNTEAFF.